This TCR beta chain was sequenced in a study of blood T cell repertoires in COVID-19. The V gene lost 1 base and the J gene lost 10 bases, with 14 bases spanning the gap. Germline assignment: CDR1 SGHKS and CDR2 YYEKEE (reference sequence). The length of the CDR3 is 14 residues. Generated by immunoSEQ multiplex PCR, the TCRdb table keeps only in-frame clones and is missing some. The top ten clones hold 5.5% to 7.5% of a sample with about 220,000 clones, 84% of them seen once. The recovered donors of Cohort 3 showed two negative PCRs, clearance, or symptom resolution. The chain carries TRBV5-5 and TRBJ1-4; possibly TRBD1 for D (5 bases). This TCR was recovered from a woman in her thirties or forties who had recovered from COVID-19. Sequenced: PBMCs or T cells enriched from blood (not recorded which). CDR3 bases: TGTGCCAGCAGCTTGTTCGGGGGGGATGTAAAACTGTTTTTT. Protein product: CASSLFGGDVKLFF.